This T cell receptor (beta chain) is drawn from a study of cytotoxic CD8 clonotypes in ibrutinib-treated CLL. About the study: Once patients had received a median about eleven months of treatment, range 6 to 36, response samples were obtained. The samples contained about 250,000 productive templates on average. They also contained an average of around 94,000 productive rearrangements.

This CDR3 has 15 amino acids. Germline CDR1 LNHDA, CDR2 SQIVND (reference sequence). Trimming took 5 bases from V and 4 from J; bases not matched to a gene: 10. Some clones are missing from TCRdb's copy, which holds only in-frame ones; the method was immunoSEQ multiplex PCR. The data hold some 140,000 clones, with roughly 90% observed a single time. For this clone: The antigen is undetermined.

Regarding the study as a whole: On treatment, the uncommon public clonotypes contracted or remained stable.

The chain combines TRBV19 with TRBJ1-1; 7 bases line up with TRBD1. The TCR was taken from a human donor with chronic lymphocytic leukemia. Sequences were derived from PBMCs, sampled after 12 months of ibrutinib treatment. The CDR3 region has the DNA TGTGCCAGTAGTCCTAACAGGGGAAGTGGCACTGAAGCTTTCTTT. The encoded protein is CASSPNRGSGTEAFF.